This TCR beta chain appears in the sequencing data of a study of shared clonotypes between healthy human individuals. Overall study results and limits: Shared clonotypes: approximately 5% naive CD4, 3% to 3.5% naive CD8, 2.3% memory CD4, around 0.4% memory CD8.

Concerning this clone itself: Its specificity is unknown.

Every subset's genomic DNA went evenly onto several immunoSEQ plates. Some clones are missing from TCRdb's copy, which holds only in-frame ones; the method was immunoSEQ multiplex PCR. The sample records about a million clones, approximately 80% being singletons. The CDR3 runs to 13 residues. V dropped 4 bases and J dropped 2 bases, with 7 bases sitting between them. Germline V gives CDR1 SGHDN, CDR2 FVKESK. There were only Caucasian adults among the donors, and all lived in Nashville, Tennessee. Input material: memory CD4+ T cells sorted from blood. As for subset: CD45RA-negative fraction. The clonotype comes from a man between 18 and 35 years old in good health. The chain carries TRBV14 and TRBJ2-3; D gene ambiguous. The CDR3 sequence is CASSPLPTDTQYF. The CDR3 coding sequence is TGTGCCAGCAGCCCCTTACCCACAGATACGCAGTATTTT.